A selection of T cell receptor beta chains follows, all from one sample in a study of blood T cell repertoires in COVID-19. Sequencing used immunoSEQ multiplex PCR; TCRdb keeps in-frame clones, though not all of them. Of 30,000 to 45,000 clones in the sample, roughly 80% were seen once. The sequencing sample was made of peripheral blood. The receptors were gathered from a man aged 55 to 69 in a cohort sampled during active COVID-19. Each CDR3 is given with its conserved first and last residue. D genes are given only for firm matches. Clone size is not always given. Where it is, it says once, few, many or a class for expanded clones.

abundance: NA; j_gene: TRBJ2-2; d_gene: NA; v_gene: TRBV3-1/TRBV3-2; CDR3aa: CASSRRAGELFF; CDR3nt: TGTGCCAGCAGTAGGAGGGCCGGGGAGCTGTTTTTT
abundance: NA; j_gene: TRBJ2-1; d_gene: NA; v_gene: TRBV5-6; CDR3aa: CASSLALGDRVNEQFF; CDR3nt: TGTGCCAGCAGCTTGGCTCTCGGGGATAGGGTCAATGAGCAGTTCTTC
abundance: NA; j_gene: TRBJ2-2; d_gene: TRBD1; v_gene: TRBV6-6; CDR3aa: CASTKTGNAGELFF; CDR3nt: TGTGCCAGCACAAAGACAGGGAATGCCGGGGAGCTGTTTTTT
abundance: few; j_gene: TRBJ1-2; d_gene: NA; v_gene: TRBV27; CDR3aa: CASSLTTTNYGYTF; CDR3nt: TGTGCCAGCAGCCTAACTACCACTAACTATGGCTACACCTTC
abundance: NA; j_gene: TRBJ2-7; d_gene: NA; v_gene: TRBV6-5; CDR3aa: CASRTLLKGDEQYF; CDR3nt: TGTGCCAGCAGGACCTTACTCAAAGGGGACGAGCAGTACTTC
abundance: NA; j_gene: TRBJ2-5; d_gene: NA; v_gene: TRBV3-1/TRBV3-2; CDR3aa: CASSPGRTYDGETQYF; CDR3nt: TGTGCCAGCAGCCCGGGGAGAACTTACGACGGTGAGACCCAGTACTTC
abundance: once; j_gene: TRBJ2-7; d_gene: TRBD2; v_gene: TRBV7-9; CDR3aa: CASSLSSSGRSYEQYF; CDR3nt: TGTGCCAGCAGCTTATCATCCAGCGGGAGGAGTTACGAGCAGTACTTC
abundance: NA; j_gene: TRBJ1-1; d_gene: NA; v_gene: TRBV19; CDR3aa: CASSIVGARAFF; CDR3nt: TGTGCCAGTAGTATAGTGGGGGCCCGAGCTTTCTTT
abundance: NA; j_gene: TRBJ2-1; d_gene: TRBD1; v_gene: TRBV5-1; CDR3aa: CASSPSGQSYNEQFF; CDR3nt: TGCGCCAGCAGCCCCTCGGGACAGTCATACAATGAGCAGTTCTTC
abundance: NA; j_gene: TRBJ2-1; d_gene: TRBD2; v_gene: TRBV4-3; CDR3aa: CASSPARGYNEQFF; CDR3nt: TGCGCCAGCAGCCCAGCGCGGGGGTACAATGAGCAGTTCTTC
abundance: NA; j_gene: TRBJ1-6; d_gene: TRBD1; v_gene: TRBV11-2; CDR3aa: CASSLSTGTGFLNSPLHF; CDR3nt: TGTGCCAGCAGCTTATCGACCGGGACAGGGTTTCTGAATTCACCCCTCCACTTT
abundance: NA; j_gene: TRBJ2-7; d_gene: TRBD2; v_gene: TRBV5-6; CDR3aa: CASSWGPGLAGDEQYF; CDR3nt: TGTGCCAGCAGCTGGGGACCGGGACTAGCGGGAGACGAGCAGTACTTC
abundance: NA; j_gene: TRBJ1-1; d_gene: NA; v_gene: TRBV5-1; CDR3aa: CASSLAARNTEAFF; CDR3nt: TGCGCCAGCAGCTTGGCCGCCAGGAACACTGAAGCTTTCTTT
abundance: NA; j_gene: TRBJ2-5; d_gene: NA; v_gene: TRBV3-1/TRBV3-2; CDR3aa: CASSQVPVQETQYF; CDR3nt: TGTGCCAGCAGCCAGGTACCAGTTCAAGAGACCCAGTACTTC
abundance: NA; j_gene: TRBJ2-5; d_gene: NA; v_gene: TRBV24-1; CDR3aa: CATSDSRGYQETQYF; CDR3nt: TGTGCCACCAGTGATTCACGGGGGTACCAAGAGACCCAGTACTTC
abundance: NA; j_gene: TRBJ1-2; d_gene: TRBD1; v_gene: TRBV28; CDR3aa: CASNVPAGGADGYTF; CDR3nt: TGTGCCAGCAATGTACCAGCAGGGGGCGCGGATGGCTACACCTTC
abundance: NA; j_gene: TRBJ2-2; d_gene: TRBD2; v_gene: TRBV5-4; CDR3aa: CASSLVSSGGYGGELFF; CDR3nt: TGTGCCAGCAGCTTGGTGTCTAGCGGGGGGTATGGCGGGGAGCTGTTTTTT
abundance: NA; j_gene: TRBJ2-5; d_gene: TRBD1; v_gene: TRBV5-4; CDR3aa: CASSPGGAETQYF; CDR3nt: TGTGCCAGCAGCCCAGGGGGCGCGGAGACCCAGTACTTC
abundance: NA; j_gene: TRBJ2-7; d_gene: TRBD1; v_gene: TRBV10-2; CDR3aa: CASSAGQGAYEQYF; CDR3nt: TGCGCCAGCAGTGCTGGACAGGGGGCCTACGAGCAGTACTTC
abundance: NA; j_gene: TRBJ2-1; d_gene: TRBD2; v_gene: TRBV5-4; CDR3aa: CASSPGTSGTNEQFF; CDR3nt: TGTGCCAGCAGCCCCGGGACTAGCGGGACTAATGAGCAGTTCTTC
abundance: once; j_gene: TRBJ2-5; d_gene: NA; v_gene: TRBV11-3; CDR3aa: CASSPRQTEETQYF; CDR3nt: TGTGCCAGCAGCCCCAGACAGACGGAAGAGACCCAGTACTTC
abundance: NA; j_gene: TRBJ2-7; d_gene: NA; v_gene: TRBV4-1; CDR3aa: CASSHDRLGYEQYF; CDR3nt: TGCGCCAGCAGCCACGACAGGCTGGGCTACGAGCAGTACTTC
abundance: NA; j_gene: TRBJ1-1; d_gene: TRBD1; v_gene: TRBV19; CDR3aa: CASRGQGGNTEAFF; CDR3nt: TGTGCCAGTCGGGGACAGGGTGGGAACACTGAAGCTTTCTTT
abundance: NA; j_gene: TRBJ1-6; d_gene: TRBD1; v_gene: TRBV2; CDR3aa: CASIPDRRNSPLHF; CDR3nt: TGTGCCAGCATCCCGGACAGGAGGAATTCACCCCTCCACTTT
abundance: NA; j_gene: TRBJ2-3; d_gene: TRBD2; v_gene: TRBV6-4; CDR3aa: CASSEEGLAGADTQYF; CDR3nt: TGTGCCAGCAGTGAAGAGGGCCTAGCGGGAGCGGATACGCAGTATTTT
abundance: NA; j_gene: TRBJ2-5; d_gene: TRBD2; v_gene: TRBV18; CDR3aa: CASSGLAAETQYF; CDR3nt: TGTGCCAGCTCCGGACTAGCGGCGGAGACCCAGTACTTC
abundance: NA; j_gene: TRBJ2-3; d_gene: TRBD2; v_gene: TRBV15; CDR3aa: CATSGGGESFSTDTQYF; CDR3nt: TGTGCCACCAGCGGGGGAGGGGAATCCTTTAGCACAGATACGCAGTATTTT
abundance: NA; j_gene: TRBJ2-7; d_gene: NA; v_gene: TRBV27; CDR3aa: CASSQQTPGRRSYEQYF; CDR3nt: TGTGCCAGCAGTCAACAGACCCCAGGGAGGAGGTCCTACGAGCAGTACTTC
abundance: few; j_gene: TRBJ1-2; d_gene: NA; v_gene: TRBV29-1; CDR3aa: CSVSWGDYGYTF; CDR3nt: TGCAGCGTTAGCTGGGGGGACTATGGCTACACCTTC
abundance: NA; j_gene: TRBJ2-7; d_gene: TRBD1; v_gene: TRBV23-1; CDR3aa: CAKKNRDRAYEQYF; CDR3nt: TGCGCCAAAAAGAACCGGGACAGAGCCTACGAGCAGTACTTC
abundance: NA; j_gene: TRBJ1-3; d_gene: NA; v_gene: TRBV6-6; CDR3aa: CASSYPGGGAGNTIYF; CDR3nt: TGTGCCAGCAGTTACCCCGGGGGGGGTGCCGGAAACACCATATATTTT
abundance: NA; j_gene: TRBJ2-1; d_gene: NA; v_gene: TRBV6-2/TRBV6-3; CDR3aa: CASSYSMGGNEQFF; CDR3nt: TGTGCCAGCAGTTATTCTATGGGGGGCAATGAGCAGTTCTTC
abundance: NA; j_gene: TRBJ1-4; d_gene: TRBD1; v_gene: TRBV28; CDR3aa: CASSPPGQYFEKLFF; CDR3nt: TGTGCCAGCAGCCCCCCGGGACAGTATTTTGAAAAACTGTTTTTT
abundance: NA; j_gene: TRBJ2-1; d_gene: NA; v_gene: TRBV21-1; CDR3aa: CASTSLTGQHSYNEQFF; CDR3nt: TGTGCCAGCACCTCGTTGACGGGACAGCATTCCTACAATGAGCAGTTCTTC
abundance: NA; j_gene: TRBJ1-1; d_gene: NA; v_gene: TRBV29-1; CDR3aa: CSVAGQTEAFF; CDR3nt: TGCAGCGTCGCTGGACAGACTGAAGCTTTCTTT
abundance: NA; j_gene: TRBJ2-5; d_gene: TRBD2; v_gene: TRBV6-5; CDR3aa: CASSSGLAGQETQYF; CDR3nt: TGTGCCAGCAGTTCAGGACTAGCGGGACAAGAGACCCAGTACTTC
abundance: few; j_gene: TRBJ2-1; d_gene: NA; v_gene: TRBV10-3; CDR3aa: CAISLERTTNYNEQFF; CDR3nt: TGTGCCATCAGTTTAGAACGGACTACCAACTACAATGAGCAGTTCTTC
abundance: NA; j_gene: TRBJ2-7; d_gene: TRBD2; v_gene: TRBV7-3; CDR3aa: CASSPGGSGYEQYF; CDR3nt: TGTGCCAGCAGCCCCGGGGGGTCAGGCTACGAGCAGTACTTC
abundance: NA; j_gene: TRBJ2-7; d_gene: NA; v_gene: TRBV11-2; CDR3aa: CASSLAVPYEQYF; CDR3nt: TGTGCCAGCAGCTTAGCTGTCCCCTACGAGCAGTACTTC
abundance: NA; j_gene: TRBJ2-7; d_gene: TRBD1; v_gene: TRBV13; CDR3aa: CASSSRQGDYEQYF; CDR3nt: TGTGCCAGCAGCTCCCGACAGGGGGATTACGAGCAGTACTTC
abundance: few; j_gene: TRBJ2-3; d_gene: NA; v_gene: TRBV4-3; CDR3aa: CASSPGLGEDTQYF; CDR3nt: TGCGCCAGCAGCCCGGGACTTGGCGAAGATACGCAGTATTTT
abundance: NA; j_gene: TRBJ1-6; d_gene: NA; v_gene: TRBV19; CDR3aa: CASIDSTYNSPLHF; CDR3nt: TGTGCCAGTATCGACAGTACCTATAATTCACCCCTCCACTTT
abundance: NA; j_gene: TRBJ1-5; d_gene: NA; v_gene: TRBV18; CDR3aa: CASSPREGRDNQPQHF; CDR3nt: TGTGCCAGCTCACCGCGGGAGGGCCGGGACAATCAGCCCCAGCATTTT
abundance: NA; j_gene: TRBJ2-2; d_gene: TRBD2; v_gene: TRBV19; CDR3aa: CASSSGLAGTGELFF; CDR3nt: TGTGCCAGTAGTTCGGGACTAGCGGGAACCGGGGAGCTGTTTTTT